This T cell receptor (beta chain) originates from a study of breast tumors, draining lymph nodes, adjacent tissues. The lymph nodes were axillary draining lymph nodes from breast cancer patients. General study findings and limits: Tumor and nontumor repertoires were significantly more similar in luminal-like than in basal-like breast cancer. Compared with lymph nodes, tumors were less diverse; compared with nontumor tissue, more.

TCRdb re-derived calls from the multiplex PCR reads in MiXCR, one entry per CDR3 protein. The table includes some 200,000 distinct CDR3 sequences, about 32% detected once. Trimming took 5 bases from V and 7 from J; bases not matched to a gene: 6. This CDR3 is 14 amino acids long. Germline assignment: CDR1 SNHLY and CDR2 FYNNEI. Notes on this clonotype: Its antigen is not identified.

The receptor's source is a female donor with breast cancer. Some clones in this sample may be carry-over from other donors' samples. V usage is TRBV2 and J usage is TRBJ1-2; the match to TRBD1 covers 11 bases. Sequenced material: axillary lymph node tissue. The CDR3 reads CASSYFGTGGGYTF. The CDR3 DNA reads TGTGCCAGCAGTTACTTCGGGACAGGGGGTGGCTACACCTTC.